Listed below are T cell receptor beta chains from one sample, sequenced in a study of cytomegalovirus exposure and HLA in healthy donors. Clones were read by immunoSEQ multiplex PCR, and TCRdb kept only the in-frame ones, dropping some. The table lists tens of thousands of clones. Sequencing input: PBMCs. The receptors here all came from a female donor in good health and CMV-seropositive. CDR3s leave out the opening cysteine and the closing phenylalanine or tryptophan. Fields, in order: J gene, V gene, CDR3 protein.

j_gene: TRBJ1-5
v_gene: TRBV7-2
CDR3aa: AVSPGTGFNSNQPQH

j_gene: TRBJ2-1
v_gene: TRBV6-5
CDR3aa: ASSYSISGQGNEQF

j_gene: TRBJ2-3
v_gene: TRBV5-1
CDR3aa: ASSLVVAGPSDTQY

j_gene: TRBJ2-1
v_gene: TRBV5-1
CDR3aa: ASSLELGSYNEQF

j_gene: TRBJ1-2
v_gene: TRBV11-3
CDR3aa: ASSVGQGRPTVGYT

j_gene: TRBJ1-1
v_gene: TRBV6-5
CDR3aa: ASSYYRRAEAF

j_gene: TRBJ2-1
v_gene: TRBV25-1
CDR3aa: ASRRQGARNEQF

j_gene: TRBJ1-1
v_gene: TRBV4-2
CDR3aa: ASSQDQGSTEAF

j_gene: TRBJ1-1
v_gene: TRBV6-6
CDR3aa: ASSPQGTEAF

j_gene: TRBJ2-5
v_gene: TRBV18
CDR3aa: ASSPGQGARETQY

j_gene: TRBJ1-2
v_gene: TRBV7-2
CDR3aa: ASSIIQGNGYT

j_gene: TRBJ2-6
v_gene: TRBV6-6
CDR3aa: ASSLSTGSGANVLT

j_gene: TRBJ1-1
v_gene: TRBV28
CDR3aa: ASSFSPMYTEAF

j_gene: TRBJ2-7
v_gene: TRBV5-1
CDR3aa: ASSFEQGYVQY

j_gene: TRBJ2-5
v_gene: TRBV18
CDR3aa: ASSPQRTSAQETQY

j_gene: TRBJ1-1
v_gene: TRBV28
CDR3aa: ASSEPGQGVNTEAF

j_gene: TRBJ2-1
v_gene: TRBV29-1
CDR3aa: SVEGVGREQF